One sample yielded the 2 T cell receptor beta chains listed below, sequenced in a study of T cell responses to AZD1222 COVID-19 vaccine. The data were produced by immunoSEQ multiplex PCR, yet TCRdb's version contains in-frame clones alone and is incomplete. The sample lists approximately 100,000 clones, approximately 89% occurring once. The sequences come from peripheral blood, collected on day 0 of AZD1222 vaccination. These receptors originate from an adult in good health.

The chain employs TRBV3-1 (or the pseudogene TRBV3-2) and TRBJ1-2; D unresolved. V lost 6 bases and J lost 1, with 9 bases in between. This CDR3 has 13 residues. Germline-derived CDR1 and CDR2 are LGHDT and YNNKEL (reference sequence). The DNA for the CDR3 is TGTGCCAGCAGACCCCACGATAACTATGGCTACACCTTC. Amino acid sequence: CASRPHDNYGYTF.

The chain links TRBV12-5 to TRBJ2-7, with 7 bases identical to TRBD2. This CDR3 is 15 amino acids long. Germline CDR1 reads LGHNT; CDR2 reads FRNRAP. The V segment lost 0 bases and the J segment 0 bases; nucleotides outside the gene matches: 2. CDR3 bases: TGTGCTAGTGGTTTGGTACGGGGGGTCTCCTACGAGCAGTACTTC. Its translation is CASGLVRGVSYEQYF.